These 19 T cell receptor beta chains came from one sample sequenced in a study of Graves' ophthalmopathy and Graves' hyperthyroidism. RNA served as the template for amplifying TCR beta CDR3 regions. Amplification began with first-round RT-PCR using HTBI primers, then second-round multiplex PCR was performed. MiXCR was run by TCRdb on the multiplex PCR reads, yielding one entry per CDR3 protein. Here the sample spans 600,000 to 700,000 distinct CDR3 sequences, about 41% being singletons. Specimen: peripheral blood. These receptors all stem from an adult man with Graves' ophthalmopathy.

About this clonotype: A much larger clonotype is one base distant, so this may be a read error. Because it lacks the conserved phenylalanine or tryptophan at the end, this CDR3 is likely a read error. The chain links TRBV4-3 to TRBJ2-6; D uncertain. V gave up 0 bases and J gave up 0 bases, with 12 bases separating them. CDR3 length: 18 amino acids. Germline V gene data show CDR1 as LGHNA and CDR2 as YSLEER. The CDR3 coding sequence is TGCGCCAGCAGCCAAGATCCCCCAGGAACCTCTGGGGCCAACGTCCTGACTCTC. It specifies CASSQDPPGTSGANVLTL.

The rearrangement uses TRBV5-4 and TRBJ1-5, with a weak D call TRBD1 (5 bases). The CDR3 extends over 15 amino acids. Trimming took off 4 bases at V and 3 bases at J, with 14 bases between the two ends. From germline, CDR1 is SGHNT and CDR2 YYREEE (reference sequence). The CDR3: CASSPGGGDNQPQHF. The CDR3, as DNA: TGTGCCAGCAGCCCCGGGGGGGGGGACAATCAGCCCCAGCATTTT.

This clonotype was detected many times. This chain connects TRBV19 to TRBJ1-6; the D gene is possibly TRBD1 (5 bases). The V end lost 4 bases, the J end lost 9 bases, and 16 bases lay between the germline ends. The germline CDR1 and CDR2 sequences are LNHDA and SQIVND (reference sequence). This CDR3 region has 15 residues. CDR3 DNA sequence: TGTGCCAGTAGTACCCGGACACCTCGGGTTTCACCCCTCCACTTT. It yields the protein CASSTRTPRVSPLHF.

The sample holds many counts of this clonotype. The J gene is TRBJ1-2, the V gene TRBV20-1; possibly TRBD1 for D (6 bases). Deletions cut 2 bases from V and 5 bases from J, with 6 bases between. The CDR3 spans 11 residues. Germline V gives CDR1 DFQATT, CDR2 SNEGSKA (reference sequence). CDR3 region: CSARQGYGYTF. The CDR3 DNA sequence: TGCAGTGCTAGACAGGGGTATGGCTACACCTTC.

This clonotype was seen ten or more times. The rearrangement joins TRBV4-1 to TRBJ1-2, with 9 bases matching TRBD1. The ends lost 1 base at V and 7 bases at J; junction bases unmatched: 13. Germline CDR1 reads MGHRA; CDR2 reads YSYEKL. There are 17 residues in the CDR3. The CDR3 region has the DNA TGCGCCAGCAGCCAAGGCGGTGCGGACAGGGGATTGGGTGGCTACACCTTC. Amino acids: CASSQGGADRGLGGYTF.

This clonotype occurred many times. The rearrangement links TRBV5-1 to TRBJ2-2, with TRBD1 matching over 8 bases. This CDR3 spans 16 amino acids. V dropped 4 bases and J dropped 4; count of bases not matched to a gene: 9. Looked up from germline, CDR1 is SGHRS and CDR2 is YFSETQ. CDR3 loop: CASSVGTGQVTGELFF. Here the CDR3 DNA reads TGCGCCAGCAGCGTCGGGACGGGACAGGTCACCGGGGAGCTGTTTTTT.

This chain uses TRBV12-3 or TRBV12-4 with TRBJ2-5; D ambiguous. The CDR3 sequence is 11 residues long. CDR3 region: CASGSKETQYF. CDR3 in DNA: TGTGCTAGTGGTTCAAAAGAGACCCAGTACTTC.

This clonotype has just one count. A read error is possible here, since a much larger clone lies one base away. Here the CDR3 omits its conserved ending phenylalanine or tryptophan, so a read error is the likely source. The chain links TRBV7-2 to TRBJ2-7; TRBD1 matches 9 bases. CDR3 length: 18 amino acids. J lost 3 bases, V lost 6 bases, and 18 bases had no gene match. The germline gives CDR1 SGHTA, CDR2 FQGNSA. The CDR3 coding sequence is TGTGCCAGCAGGAATACCGGGACAGGGTTCGGTCCGCTCTACGAGCAGTACCTC. As protein: CASRNTGTGFGPLYEQYL.

This chain joins TRBV10-3 and TRBJ2-5; D assignment may be TRBD1 or TRBD2 (6 bases each). CDR1 and CDR2 from the germline V gene are ENHRY and SYGVKD. The V gene lost 6 bases and the J gene lost 5 bases, with 13 bases spanning the gap. The CDR3 contains 13 residues. The CDR3 region has the DNA TGTGCCATCAGCCGGGGGCGCGCGGAGACCCAGTACTTC. Its protein product is CAISRGRAETQYF.

This clonotype was detected many times. The chain joins TRBV7-8 to TRBJ2-5; 9 bases map to TRBD2. J was trimmed by 1 base and V by 5 bases; bases with no gene match: 8. The CDR3 is 16 amino acids. CDR1 is SGHVS and CDR2 is FQNEAQ in the germline V gene. DNA of the CDR3: TGTGCCAGCAGCCCCGGGACAGCGGGGGGCCAAGAGACCCAGTACTTC. Translated, it gives CASSPGTAGGQETQYF.

A word on this clonotype: A read error may be the cause here, since a much bigger clone is one base away. The CDR3: CASGLNTGDQETQYF. In DNA, the CDR3 is TGTGCCAGCGGCTTAAATACAGGGGACCAAGAGACCCAGTACTTC. The chain couples TRBV11-2 to TRBJ2-5; 7 nucleotides match TRBD1. CDR1 and CDR2 (germline): SGHAT, FQNNGV. The CDR3 runs to 15 residues.

This clonotype has at least ten counts. This chain uses TRBV10-3 with TRBJ1-3; D unresolved. CDR3 length: 13 residues. V was cut by 6 bases and J by 7 bases, with 13 bases left in between. Germline CDR1 ENHRY, CDR2 SYGVKD. The CDR3 protein is CAIRQDLWNTIYF. The CDR3 coding sequence is TGTGCCATCAGGCAGGACCTTTGGAACACCATATATTTT.

The chain is built from TRBV7-2 and TRBJ2-7; TRBD2 matches 11 bases. The CDR3 consists of 17 residues. Looked up from germline, CDR1 is SGHTA and CDR2 is FQGNSA. Germline trimming cut 5 bases from V and 7 bases from J; bases unmatched to any gene: 16. CDR3 DNA sequence: TGTGCCAGCAGCCAAGAAGCACCACTAGCGGGAGCGGGAGAGCAGTACTTC. Its protein product is CASSQEAPLAGAGEQYF.

This clonotype showed up many times. This sequence joins TRBV24-1 and TRBJ2-7; no clear D. V was pared by 4 bases and J by 1 base, with 10 bases between. CDR3 length equals 14 residues. Germline V gene data show CDR1 as KGHDR and CDR2 as SFDVKD. The CDR3 DNA reads TGTGCCACCAGTGACCCCAGTGGGTCCTACGAGCAGTACTTC. This sequence encodes CATSDPSGSYEQYF.

This clonotype was seen more than once but under ten times. This chain connects TRBV12-3 or TRBV12-4 to TRBJ2-7; D perhaps matches TRBD1 (6 bases). The CDR3 has 12 residues. Trimming shortened V by 6 bases and J by 7 bases, and 13 bases separated the two germline ends. The CDR3 sequence is CASSYTGQEQYF. The CDR3 region has the DNA TGTGCCAGCAGCTATACAGGGCAAGAGCAGTACTTC.

The genes are TRBV2 and TRBJ1-2, with TRBD1 identical over 7 bases. CDR3 size: 16 residues. Per germline, CDR1 SNHLY and CDR2 FYNNEI. With 0 bases clipped from V and 8 bases from J, the junction kept 12 bases outside the gene matches. The CDR3, as DNA: TGTGCCAGCAGTGAAGCAAAGAGGGGGCCCCTAGGGGGCTACACCTTC. This encodes CASSEAKRGPLGGYTF.

This clonotype was recorded only once. The CDR3 coding sequence is TGTGCCAGCACAGCGCTACAGGGAACTAACTATGGCTACACCTTC. Translation: CASTALQGTNYGYTF. The chain employs TRBV11-1 and TRBJ1-2; possible D gene TRBD1, 6 bases. The germline V gene encodes CDR1 SGHAT and CDR2 FQDESV (reference sequence). V lost 7 bases and J lost 0, with 15 bases in between. This CDR3 has 15 amino acids.

This chain connects TRBV2 to TRBJ1-1; no clear D. Per germline, CDR1 SNHLY and CDR2 FYNNEI. The CDR3 covers 12 residues. The V end lost 8 bases, the J end lost 1 base, and 8 bases lay between the germline ends. This chain's CDR3 is CASFMGNTEAFF. Here the CDR3 DNA reads TGTGCCAGCTTTATGGGGAACACTGAAGCTTTCTTT. Drawing the rest from reference TRBV2 and TRBJ1-1, the complete variable domain is EPEVTQTPSHQVTQMGQEVILRCVPISNHLYFYWYRQILGQKVEFLVSFYNNEISEKSEIFDDQFSVERPDGSNFTLKIRSTKLEDSAMYFCASFMGNTEAFFGQGTRLTVV.

In its sample, this clonotype was seen many times. This chain joins TRBV6-6 and TRBJ2-7; TRBD1 aligns across 9 bases. The V segment lost 5 bases and the J segment 6 bases; nucleotides outside the gene matches: 2. CDR1 is MNHNY, CDR2 SVGAGI, per germline (reference sequence). The CDR3 sequence is 12 residues long. The CDR3 region is CASSEQGAEQYF. In DNA form, the CDR3 reads TGTGCCAGCAGTGAACAGGGGGCCGAGCAGTACTTC.